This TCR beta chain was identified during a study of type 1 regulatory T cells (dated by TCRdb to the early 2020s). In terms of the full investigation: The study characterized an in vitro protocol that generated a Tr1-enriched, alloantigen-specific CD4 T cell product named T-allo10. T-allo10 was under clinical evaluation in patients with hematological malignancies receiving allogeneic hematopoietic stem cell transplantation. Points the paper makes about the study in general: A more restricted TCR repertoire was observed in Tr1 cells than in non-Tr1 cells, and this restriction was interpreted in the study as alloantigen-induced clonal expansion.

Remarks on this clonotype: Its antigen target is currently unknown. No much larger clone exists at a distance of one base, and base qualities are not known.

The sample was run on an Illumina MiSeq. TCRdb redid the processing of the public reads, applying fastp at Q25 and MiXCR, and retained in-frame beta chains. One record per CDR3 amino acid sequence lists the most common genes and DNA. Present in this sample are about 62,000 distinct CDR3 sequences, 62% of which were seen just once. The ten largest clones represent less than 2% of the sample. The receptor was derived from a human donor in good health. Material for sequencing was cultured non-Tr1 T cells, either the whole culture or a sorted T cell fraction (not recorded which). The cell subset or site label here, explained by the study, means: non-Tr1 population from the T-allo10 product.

The CDR3 reads CASSLDDRATEAFF. The nucleotide sequence is TGTGCCAGCAGCTTAGACGACAGGGCCACTGAAGCTTTCTTT. This chain is built from TRBV7-9 and TRBJ1-1, and 7 junctional nucleotides match TRBD1. The germline V gene (reference sequence) provides CDR1 SEHNR and CDR2 FQNEAQ. Germline trimming amounts to 1 base on V and 4 bases on J, with 3 as the count of junction bases outside the gene matches. From cysteine to phenylalanine, the CDR3 is 14 amino acids long. Only the CDR3 DNA stays, 42 bases, in frame from base 1.